This note documents a single T cell receptor (beta chain) sequence. The data are from a study of blood T cell repertoires in COVID-19. Study background: Acute-phase and convalescent COVID-19 samples originated in the United States, Italy and Spain. The cDNA or gDNA used as material had been derived from T cells, B-cell-depleted T cells, or PBMCs.

Source study methods: Estimation of nucleated cell counts relied on the amplification of reference gene primers. Libraries were prepared by immunoSEQ multiplex PCR; TCRdb keeps only in-frame clonotypes and omits some of them. V, J and clone size are those of that table, while D and trimming were read from the DNA. In the table there are around 200,000 clones, around 80% of which are singletons. CDR1 and CDR2 (germline): MNHNY, SVGAGI (reference sequence). CDR3 length: 13 amino acids. V trimming: 11 bases; J trimming: 0 bases; junction bases outside the gene matches: 4. The sequenced sample consisted of peripheral blood. This clonotype was obtained from an elderly woman with active or convalescent COVID-19. V and J are TRBV6-6 and TRBJ1-2; 9 bases agree with TRBD1. This CDR3 reads CAARQGANYGYTF. CDR3 in DNA: TGTGCCGCGCGACAGGGGGCTAACTATGGCTACACCTTC.